Many counts were recorded for the clone carrying this T cell receptor beta chain. Antigen specificity is unknown. Thyroid surgery took place with no prior treatment in any patient. The CDR3 is 15 amino acids. The germline V gene has CDR1 SGHAT and CDR2 FQNNGV. Trimming took off 4 bases at V and 4 bases at J, with 15 bases between the two ends. The data were taken from a study of metastatic and nonmetastatic thyroid tumors. Across the whole study: It was across blood and tumor or nodule tissue from malignant and benign thyroid patients that repertoires were compared.

In the study's own analysis: Using the CDR3 differences seen across clinicopathological groups, the authors built a distant-metastasis classifier for papillary thyroid cancer, which was meant to discriminate distant-metastatic patients. TCRdb used MiXCR to call clones anew from the PCR reads. TCRdb's processing, not the authors', yielded these V and J calls. The table shows tens of thousands of clones, with 20% to 25% occurring only once. Points from the study as a whole: Reported TCR beta diversity, measured in blood and tumor, was significantly higher for malignant thyroid tumors than for benign nodules.

Material for sequencing was adjacent normal tissue. This receptor was taken from a female donor with papillary thyroid cancer or a benign thyroid nodule (not recorded which). Some clones in this sample may be carry-over from other donors' samples. The chain combines TRBV11-2 with TRBJ2-3; D may be TRBD2 (6 bases). The CDR3 sequence: CASSSRDSRADTQYF. CDR3 coding DNA: TGTGCCAGCAGCTCCCGGGACTCCCGCGCAGATACGCAGTATTTT.